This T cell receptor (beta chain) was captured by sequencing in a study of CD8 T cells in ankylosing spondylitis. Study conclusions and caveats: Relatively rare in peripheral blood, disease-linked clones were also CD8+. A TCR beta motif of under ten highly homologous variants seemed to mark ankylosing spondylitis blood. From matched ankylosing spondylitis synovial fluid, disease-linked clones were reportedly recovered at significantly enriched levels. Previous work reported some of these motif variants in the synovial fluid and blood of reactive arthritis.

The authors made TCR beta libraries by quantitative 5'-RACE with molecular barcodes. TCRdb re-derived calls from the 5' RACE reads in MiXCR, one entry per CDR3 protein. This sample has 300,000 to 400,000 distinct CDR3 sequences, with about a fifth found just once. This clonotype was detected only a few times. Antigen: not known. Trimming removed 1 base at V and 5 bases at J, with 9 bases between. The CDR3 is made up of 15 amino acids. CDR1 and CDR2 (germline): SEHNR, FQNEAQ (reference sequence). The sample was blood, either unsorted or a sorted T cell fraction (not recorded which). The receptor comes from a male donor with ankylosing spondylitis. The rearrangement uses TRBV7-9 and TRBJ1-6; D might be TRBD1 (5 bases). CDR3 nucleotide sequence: TGTGCCAGCAGCTTAGTAGGGACGGATAATTCACCCCTCCACTTT. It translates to CASSLVGTDNSPLHF.